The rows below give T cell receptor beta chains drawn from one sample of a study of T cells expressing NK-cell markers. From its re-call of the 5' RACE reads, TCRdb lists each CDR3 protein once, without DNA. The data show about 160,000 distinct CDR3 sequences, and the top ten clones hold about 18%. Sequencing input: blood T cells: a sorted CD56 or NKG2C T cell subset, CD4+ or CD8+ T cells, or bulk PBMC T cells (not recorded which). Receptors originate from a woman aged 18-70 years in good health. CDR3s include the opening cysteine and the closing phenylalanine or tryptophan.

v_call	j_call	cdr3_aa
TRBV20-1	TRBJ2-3	CSARNRDTQPADTQYF
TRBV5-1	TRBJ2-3	CASSRAGSAGDTDTQYF
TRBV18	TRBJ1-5	CASSPRPAVDQPQHF
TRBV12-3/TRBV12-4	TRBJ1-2	CASSLANTIGRGYTF
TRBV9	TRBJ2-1	CASSLLPGTTYNEQFF
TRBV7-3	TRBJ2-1	CASSSTYRRGNEQFF
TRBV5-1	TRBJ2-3	CASRLTGYTDTQYF
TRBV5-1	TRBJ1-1	CASSEAFGTMNTEAFF
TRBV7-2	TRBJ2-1	CASSKLAGAFNEQFF
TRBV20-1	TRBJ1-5	CSAKAAGPPQPQHF
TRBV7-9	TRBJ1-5	CASSGNYRAGNQPQHF
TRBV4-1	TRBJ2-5	CASSQAVEETQYF